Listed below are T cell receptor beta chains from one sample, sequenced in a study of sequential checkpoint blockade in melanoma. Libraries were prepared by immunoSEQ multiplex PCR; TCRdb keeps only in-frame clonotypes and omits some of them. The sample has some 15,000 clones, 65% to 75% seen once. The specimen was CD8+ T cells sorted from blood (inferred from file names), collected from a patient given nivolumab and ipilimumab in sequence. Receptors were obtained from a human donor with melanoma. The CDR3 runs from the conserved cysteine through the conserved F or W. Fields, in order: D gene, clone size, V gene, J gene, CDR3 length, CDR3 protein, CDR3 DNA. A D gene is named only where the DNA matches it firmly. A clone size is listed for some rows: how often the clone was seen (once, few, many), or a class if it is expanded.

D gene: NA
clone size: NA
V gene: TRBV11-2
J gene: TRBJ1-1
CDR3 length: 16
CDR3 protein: CASSARRQISNTEAFF
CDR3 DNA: TGTGCCAGCAGCGCCCGCCGACAGATCTCGAACACTGAAGCTTTCTTT

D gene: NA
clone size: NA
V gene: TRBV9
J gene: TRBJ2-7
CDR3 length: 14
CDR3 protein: CASSVGSTGYEQYF
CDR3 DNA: TGTGCCAGCAGCGTAGGGTCCACGGGCTACGAGCAGTACTTC

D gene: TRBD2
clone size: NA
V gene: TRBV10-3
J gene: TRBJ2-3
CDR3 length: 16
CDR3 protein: CATRPDSGGGADTQYF
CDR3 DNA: TGTGCCACGAGGCCAGATAGCGGGGGTGGGGCAGATACGCAGTATTTT

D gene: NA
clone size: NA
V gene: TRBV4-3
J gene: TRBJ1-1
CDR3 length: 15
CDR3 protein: CASSQDRSGFSEAFF
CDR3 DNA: TGCGCCAGCAGCCAAGATAGATCAGGGTTCTCTGAAGCTTTCTTT

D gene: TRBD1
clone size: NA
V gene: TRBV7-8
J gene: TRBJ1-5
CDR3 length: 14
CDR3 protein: CASSSRGLNQPQHF
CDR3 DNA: TGTGCCAGCAGCTCCAGGGGGCTCAATCAGCCCCAGCATTTT

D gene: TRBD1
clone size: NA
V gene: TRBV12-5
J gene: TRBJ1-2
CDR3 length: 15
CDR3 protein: CASALGDRGQDGYTF
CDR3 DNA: TGTGCTAGTGCCTTGGGGGACAGGGGGCAGGATGGCTACACCTTC

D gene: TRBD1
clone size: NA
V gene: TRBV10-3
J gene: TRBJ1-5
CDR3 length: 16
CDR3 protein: CAISEKPGQHNQPQHF
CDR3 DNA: TGTGCCATCAGTGAGAAGCCGGGACAGCACAATCAGCCCCAGCATTTT

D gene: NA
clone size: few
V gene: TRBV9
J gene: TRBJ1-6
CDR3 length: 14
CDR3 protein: CASSVGASNSPLHF
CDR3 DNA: TGTGCCAGCAGCGTAGGAGCCTCAAATTCACCCCTCCACTTT

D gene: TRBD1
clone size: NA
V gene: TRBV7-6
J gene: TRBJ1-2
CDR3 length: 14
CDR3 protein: CASSLEPGGNGYTF
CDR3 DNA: TGTGCCAGCAGCTTAGAGCCAGGGGGCAATGGCTACACCTTC

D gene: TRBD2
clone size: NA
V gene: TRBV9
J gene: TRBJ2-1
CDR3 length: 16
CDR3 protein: CATTLGRERTYNEQFF
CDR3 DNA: TGTGCCACTACCCTCGGGCGGGAGAGGACCTACAATGAGCAGTTCTTC

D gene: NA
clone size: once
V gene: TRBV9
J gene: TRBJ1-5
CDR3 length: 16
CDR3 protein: CASSVGVEVGNQPQHF
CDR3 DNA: TGTGCCAGCAGCGTAGGGGTAGAGGTCGGCAATCAGCCCCAGCATTTT

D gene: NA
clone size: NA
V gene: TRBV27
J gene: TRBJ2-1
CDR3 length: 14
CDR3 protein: CASSALEQYNEQFF
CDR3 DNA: TGTGCCAGCAGTGCACTAGAACAATACAATGAGCAGTTCTTC

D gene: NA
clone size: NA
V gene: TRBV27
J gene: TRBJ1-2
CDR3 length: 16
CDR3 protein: CASSYPTRTYNYGYTF
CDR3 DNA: TGTGCCAGCAGTTATCCCACGCGTACCTATAACTATGGCTACACCTTC

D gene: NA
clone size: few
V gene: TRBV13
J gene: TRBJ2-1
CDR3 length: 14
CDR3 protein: CATSDSLTHDEQFF
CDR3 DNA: TGTGCCACCAGTGACTCCCTAACCCACGATGAGCAGTTCTTC

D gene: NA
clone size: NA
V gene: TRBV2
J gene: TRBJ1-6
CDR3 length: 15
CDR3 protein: CASSEPGTQGSPLHF
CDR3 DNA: TGTGCCAGCAGTGAACCTGGGACCCAGGGGTCACCCCTCCACTTT

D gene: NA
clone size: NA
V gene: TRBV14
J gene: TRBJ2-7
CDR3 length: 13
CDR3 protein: CASSQVIRDEQYF
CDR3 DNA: TGTGCCAGCAGCCAAGTTATCCGGGACGAGCAGTACTTC

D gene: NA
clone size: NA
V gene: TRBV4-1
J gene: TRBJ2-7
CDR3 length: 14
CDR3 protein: CASSAGSGAYEQYF
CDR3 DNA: TGCGCCAGCAGCGCGGGGAGCGGCGCCTACGAGCAGTACTTC

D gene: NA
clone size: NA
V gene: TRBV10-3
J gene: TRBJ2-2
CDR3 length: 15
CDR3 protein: CAISEGQSSTGELFF
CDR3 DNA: TGTGCCATCAGTGAGGGACAGTCGTCGACCGGGGAGCTGTTTTTT

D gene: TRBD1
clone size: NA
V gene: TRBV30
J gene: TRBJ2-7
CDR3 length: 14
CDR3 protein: CAWSVGTGAYEQYF
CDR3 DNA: TGTGCCTGGAGTGTGGGGACAGGGGCCTACGAGCAGTACTTC

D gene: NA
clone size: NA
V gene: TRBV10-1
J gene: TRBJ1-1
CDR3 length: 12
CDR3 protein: CASSDRNTEAFF
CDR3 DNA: TGCGCCAGCAGTGACAGGAACACTGAAGCTTTCTTT

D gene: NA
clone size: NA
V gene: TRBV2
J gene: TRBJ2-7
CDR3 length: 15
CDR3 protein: CAVVLRLGASREQYF
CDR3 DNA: TGTGCCGTCGTTTTGAGGTTGGGGGCCTCCCGGGAGCAGTACTTC

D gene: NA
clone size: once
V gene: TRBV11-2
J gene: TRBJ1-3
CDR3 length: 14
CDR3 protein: CASSWGGSGNTIYF
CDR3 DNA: TGTGCCAGCAGCTGGGGGGGATCTGGAAACACCATATATTTT

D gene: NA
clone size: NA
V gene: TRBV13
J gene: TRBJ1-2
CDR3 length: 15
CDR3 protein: CASSLGREGSNGYTF
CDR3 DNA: TGTGCCAGCAGCTTAGGCAGGGAAGGCAGTAACGGCTACACCTTC

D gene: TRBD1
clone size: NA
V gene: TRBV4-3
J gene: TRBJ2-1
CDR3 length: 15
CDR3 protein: CASSQGTGTDNLQFF
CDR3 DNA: TGCGCCAGCAGCCAAGGTACCGGGACAGATAATCTCCAGTTCTTC

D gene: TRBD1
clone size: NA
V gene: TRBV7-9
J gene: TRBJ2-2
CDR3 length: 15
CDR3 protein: CASRPDRGQTGELFF
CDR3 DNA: TGTGCCAGCAGACCTGACAGGGGGCAGACCGGGGAGCTGTTTTTT

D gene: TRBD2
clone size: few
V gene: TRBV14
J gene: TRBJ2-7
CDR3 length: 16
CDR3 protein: CASSLPGLAAPYEQYF
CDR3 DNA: TGTGCCAGCAGCCTTCCGGGACTAGCGGCTCCCTACGAGCAGTACTTC

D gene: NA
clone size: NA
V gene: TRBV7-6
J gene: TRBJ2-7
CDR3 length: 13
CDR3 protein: CASREGLSYEQYF
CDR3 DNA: TGTGCCAGCAGAGAGGGACTTTCCTACGAGCAGTACTTC

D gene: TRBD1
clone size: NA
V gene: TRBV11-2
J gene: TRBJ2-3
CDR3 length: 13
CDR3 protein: CASSLDRTGEEGF
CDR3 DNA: TGTGCCAGCAGCTTAGACCGGACAGGCGAAGAGGGTTTT

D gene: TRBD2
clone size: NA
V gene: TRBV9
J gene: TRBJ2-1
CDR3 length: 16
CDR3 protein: CASSEWAGGPDNEQFF
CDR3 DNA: TGTGCCAGCAGCGAATGGGCGGGGGGGCCGGACAATGAGCAGTTCTTC

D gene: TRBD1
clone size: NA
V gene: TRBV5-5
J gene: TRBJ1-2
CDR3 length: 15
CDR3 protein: CASSLGGQGFYGYTF
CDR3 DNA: TGTGCCAGCAGCTTGGGAGGACAGGGCTTTTATGGCTACACCTTC

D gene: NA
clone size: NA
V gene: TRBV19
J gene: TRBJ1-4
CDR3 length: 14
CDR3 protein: CASTGLATNEKLFF
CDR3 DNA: TGTGCCAGTACAGGGCTTGCAACTAATGAAAAACTGTTTTTT

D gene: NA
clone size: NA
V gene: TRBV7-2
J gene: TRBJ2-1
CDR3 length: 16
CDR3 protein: CASSLARGPFNNEQFF
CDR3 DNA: TGTGCCAGCAGCTTAGCCCGCGGCCCCTTCAACAATGAGCAGTTCTTC

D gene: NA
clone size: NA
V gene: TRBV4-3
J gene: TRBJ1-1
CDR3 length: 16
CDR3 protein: CASSPYAGLLNTEAFF
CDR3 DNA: TGCGCCAGCAGCCCCTACGCAGGGCTGTTGAACACTGAAGCTTTCTTT

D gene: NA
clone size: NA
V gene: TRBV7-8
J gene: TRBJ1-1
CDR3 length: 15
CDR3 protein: CASSFGAERNTEAFF
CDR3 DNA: TGTGCCAGCAGCTTTGGGGCTGAAAGGAACACTGAAGCTTTCTTT

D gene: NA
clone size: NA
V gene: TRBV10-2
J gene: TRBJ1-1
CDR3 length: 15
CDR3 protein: CASSGSGTHWPEAFF
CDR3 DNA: TGCGCCAGCAGCGGCTCGGGGACTCATTGGCCTGAAGCTTTCTTT

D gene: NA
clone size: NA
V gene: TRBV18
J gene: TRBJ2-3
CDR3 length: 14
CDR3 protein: CASSPEAETDTQYF
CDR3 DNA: TGTGCCAGCTCACCAGAAGCCGAAACAGATACGCAGTATTTT

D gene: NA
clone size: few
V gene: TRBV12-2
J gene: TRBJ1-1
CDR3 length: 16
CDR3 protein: CASRRHRDRGNTEAFF
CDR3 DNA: TGTGCAAGTCGCAGACACCGGGACAGGGGAAACACTGAAGCTTTCTTT

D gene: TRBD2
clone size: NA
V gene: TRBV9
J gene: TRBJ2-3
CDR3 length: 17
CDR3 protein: CASSVELAGPQRDTQYF
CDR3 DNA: TGTGCCAGCAGCGTAGAACTAGCGGGGCCTCAAAGAGATACGCAGTATTTT

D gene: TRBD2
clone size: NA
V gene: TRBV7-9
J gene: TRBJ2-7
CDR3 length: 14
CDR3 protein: CASSSSGRSYEQYF
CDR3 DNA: TGTGCCAGCAGCTCTAGCGGGAGATCCTACGAGCAGTACTTC

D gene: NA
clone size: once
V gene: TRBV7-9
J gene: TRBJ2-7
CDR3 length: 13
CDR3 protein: CASSLSASYEQYF
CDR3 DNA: TGTGCCAGCAGCTTATCTGCGTCCTACGAGCAGTACTTC

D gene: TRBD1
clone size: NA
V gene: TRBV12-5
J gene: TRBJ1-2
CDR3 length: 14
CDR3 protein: CASGTDRAGYGYTF
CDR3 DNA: TGTGCTAGTGGTACCGACAGGGCTGGCTATGGCTACACCTTC

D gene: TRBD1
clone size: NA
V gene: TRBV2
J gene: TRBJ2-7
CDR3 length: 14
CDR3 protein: CAGWNRDRGPEQYF
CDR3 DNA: TGTGCCGGGTGGAACCGGGACAGGGGGCCCGAGCAGTACTTC

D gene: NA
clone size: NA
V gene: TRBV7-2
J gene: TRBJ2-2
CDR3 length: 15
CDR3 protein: CASSFRVQKTGELFF
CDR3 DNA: TGTGCCAGCAGCTTCAGGGTACAAAAAACCGGGGAGCTGTTTTTT

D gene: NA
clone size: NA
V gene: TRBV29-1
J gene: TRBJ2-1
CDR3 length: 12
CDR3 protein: CSVSSRGNEQFF
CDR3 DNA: TGCAGCGTTTCTAGCAGGGGCAATGAGCAGTTCTTC

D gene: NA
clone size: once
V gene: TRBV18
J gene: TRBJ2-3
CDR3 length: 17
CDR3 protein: CASSPGRGPDSRDTQYF
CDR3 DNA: TGTGCCAGCTCACCCGGGAGAGGCCCCGACTCCCGGGATACGCAGTATTTT

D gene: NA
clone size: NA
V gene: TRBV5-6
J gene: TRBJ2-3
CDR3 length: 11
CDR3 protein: CASSLGDTQYF
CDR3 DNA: TGTGCCAGCAGCCTCGGGGATACGCAGTATTTT

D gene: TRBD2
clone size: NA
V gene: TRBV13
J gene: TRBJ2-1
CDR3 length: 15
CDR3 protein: CASSFSGAPYNEQFF
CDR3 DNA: TGTGCCAGCAGCTTTAGCGGGGCCCCTTACAATGAGCAGTTCTTC

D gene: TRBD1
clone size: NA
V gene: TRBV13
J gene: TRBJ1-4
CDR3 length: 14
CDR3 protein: CASSSSGGEEKLFF
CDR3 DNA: TGTGCCAGCAGCTCGTCAGGGGGAGAAGAAAAACTGTTTTTT

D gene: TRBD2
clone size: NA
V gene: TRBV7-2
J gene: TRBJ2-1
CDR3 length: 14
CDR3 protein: CASSGTSGYNEQFF
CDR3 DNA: TGTGCCAGCAGCGGAACTAGCGGATACAATGAGCAGTTCTTC

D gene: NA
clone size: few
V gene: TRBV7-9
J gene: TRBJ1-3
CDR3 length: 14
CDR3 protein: CASSLVEQENTIYF
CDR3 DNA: TGTGCCAGCAGCTTAGTAGAGCAGGAAAACACCATATATTTT

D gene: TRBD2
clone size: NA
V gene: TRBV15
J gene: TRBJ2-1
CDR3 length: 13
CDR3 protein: CATRLAGPNEQFF
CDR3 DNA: TGTGCCACCCGACTAGCGGGACCCAATGAGCAGTTCTTC

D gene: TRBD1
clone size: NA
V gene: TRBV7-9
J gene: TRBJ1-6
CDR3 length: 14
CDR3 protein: CASSRRGNNSPLHF
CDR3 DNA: TGTGCCAGCAGCCGCAGGGGGAATAATTCACCCCTCCACTTT

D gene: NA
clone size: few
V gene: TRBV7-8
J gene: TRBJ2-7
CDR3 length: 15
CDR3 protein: CASSLWGRVGHEQYF
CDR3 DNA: TGTGCCAGCAGCTTATGGGGCAGAGTTGGCCACGAGCAGTACTTC

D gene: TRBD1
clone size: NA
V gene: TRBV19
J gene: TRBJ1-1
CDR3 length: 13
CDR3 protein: CASYTGGNTEAFF
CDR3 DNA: TGTGCCAGTTACACAGGGGGGAACACTGAAGCTTTCTTT

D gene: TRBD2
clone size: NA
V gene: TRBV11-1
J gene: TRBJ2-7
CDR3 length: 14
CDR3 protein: CASSLIAGVYEQYF
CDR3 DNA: TGTGCCAGCAGCTTAATAGCGGGAGTATACGAGCAGTACTTC